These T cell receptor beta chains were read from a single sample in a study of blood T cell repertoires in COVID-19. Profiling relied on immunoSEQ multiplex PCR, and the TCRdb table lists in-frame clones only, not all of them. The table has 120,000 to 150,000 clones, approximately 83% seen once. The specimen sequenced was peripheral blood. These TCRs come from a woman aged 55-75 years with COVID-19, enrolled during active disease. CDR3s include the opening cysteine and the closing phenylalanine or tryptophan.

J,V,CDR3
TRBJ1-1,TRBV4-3,CASSQMPRAGTEAFF
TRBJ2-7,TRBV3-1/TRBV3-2,CASSHSASGYEQYF
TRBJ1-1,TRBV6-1,CASSELPGEGTEAFF
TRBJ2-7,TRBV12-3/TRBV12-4,CASSFDNSYEQYF
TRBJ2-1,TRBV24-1,CATSTNRVNEQFF
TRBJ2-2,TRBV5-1,CASSFRDISNTGELFF
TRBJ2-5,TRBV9,CASSVGQARYQETQYF
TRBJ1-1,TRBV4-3,CASSHGTGDMNTEAFF
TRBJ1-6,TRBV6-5,CASSTGVFQNSPLHF
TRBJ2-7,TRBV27,CASSLSGDRGRFRYEQYF
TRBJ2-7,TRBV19,CASSIGRAGLVGEQYF
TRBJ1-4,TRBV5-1,CASSSRATGGEKLFF
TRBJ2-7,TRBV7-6,CASSSRGGVYEQYF
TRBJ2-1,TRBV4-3,CASSQQDNEQFF
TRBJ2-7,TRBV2,CASRTSGGYEQYF
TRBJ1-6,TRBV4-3,CASSAGASYNSPLHF
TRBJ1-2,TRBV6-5,CASSLDRLYGYTF
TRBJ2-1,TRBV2,CASRTGEWDRGFF
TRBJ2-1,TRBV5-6,CASSLITGEQFF
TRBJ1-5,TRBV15,CATSRDYDSLDSPQHF
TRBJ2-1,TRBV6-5,CASTIRDSYNEQFF
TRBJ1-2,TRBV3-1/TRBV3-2,CASSLRDYGYTF
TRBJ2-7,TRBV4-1,CASSLWTSGAPYEQYF
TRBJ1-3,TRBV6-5,CASGQGFSGNTIYF